Sequencing of this TCR beta chain was carried out in a study of cytomegalovirus exposure and HLA in healthy donors. Study-level points and caveats: By HLA locus, TCR association rates varied in a later analysis, with DRB1 showing the most and HLA-C the fewest.

The junction had 5 bases not matched to a gene; V was cut back by 7 bases and J by 9 bases. The CDR3 runs 13 residues. Germline lookup yields CDR1 LNHDA and CDR2 SQIVND (reference sequence). It was with 60 Vbeta and 13 Jbeta primers that the PCR ran. The table came from immunoSEQ multiplex PCR; TCRdb's copy has only in-frame clones and leaves some out. The sample contains approximately 210,000 clones, more than 75% of which appear only once. This clone was found a few times. As yet, its antigen is unknown. This sequence was found in a man aged 35 to 55 in good health and CMV-seropositive. Sequencing was performed on PBMCs. This rearrangement joins TRBV19 to TRBJ2-1; TRBD2 agrees at 11 bases. CDR3: CASTRLAGTEQFF. As DNA, the CDR3 is TGTGCCAGTACCCGACTAGCGGGAACTGAGCAGTTCTTC.